This T cell receptor (beta chain) was identified during a study of blood T cells in healthy people across ages. Through a sample-barcoded 5' primer and a J-beta primer mix, a second PCR was run for roughly 6 to 11 cycles. Each of the cDNA molecules was tagged by a template-switch adaptor with 12 random nucleotides. TCRdb itself ran the 5' RACE reads through MiXCR, one entry per CDR3 protein. The sample contains hundreds of thousands of distinct CDR3 sequences, 40% to 45% of which appear only once. The germline V gene encodes CDR1 GTSNPN and CDR2 SVGIG (reference sequence). This CDR3 comprises 13 residues. Notes on the study in general: Samples with more naive T cells showed higher observed beta diversity. Nothing was known about donor CMV status, and this possibly confounded expanded clonotype changes. TCR beta diversity per million T cells fell roughly linearly with age.

Comments on this clonotype: Its antigen remains unknown. At one end, the junction sequence differs from germline, possibly due to a read error.

The sequenced sample consisted of blood. The sequence was obtained from a man aged 80 or over in good health. The rearrangement links TRBV30 to TRBJ1-1; D unresolved. As DNA, the CDR3 is TGTGCCCGGAGAGAGGAGGTGGACACTGAAGCTTTCTTT. This gives the protein CARREEVDTEAFF.